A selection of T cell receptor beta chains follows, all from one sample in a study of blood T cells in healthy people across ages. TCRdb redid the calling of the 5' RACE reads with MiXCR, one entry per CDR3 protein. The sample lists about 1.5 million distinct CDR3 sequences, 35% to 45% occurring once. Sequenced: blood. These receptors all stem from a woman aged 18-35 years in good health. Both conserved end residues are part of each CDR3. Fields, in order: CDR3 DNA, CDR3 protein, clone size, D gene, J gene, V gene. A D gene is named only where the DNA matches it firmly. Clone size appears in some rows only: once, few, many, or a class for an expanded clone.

CDR3 DNA: TGTGCCAGCAGCCCCCGACGGGTTCAAACTGAAGCTTTCTTT
CDR3 protein: CASSPRRVQTEAFF
clone size: -
D gene: -
J gene: TRBJ1-1
V gene: TRBV9

CDR3 DNA: TGCGCCAGCAGCCAAGGGGGGGCCACAGATACGCAGTATTTT
CDR3 protein: CASSQGGATDTQYF
clone size: few
D gene: -
J gene: TRBJ2-3
V gene: TRBV4-3

CDR3 DNA: TGCGCCAGCAGCGTCGGGACTGACAAAGGGACCCAGTACTTC
CDR3 protein: CASSVGTDKGTQYF
clone size: -
D gene: -
J gene: TRBJ2-5
V gene: TRBV5-1

CDR3 DNA: TGCAGTGCTCGACAGGTTTCCAAGTACAATGAGCAGTACTTC
CDR3 protein: CSARQVSKYNEQYF
clone size: few
D gene: -
J gene: TRBJ2-7
V gene: TRBV20-1

CDR3 DNA: TGTGCCGGCACCCAAGAGGTTGAGCAGTTCTTC
CDR3 protein: CAGTQEVEQFF
clone size: -
D gene: -
J gene: TRBJ2-1
V gene: TRBV7-8

CDR3 DNA: TGCGCCAGCAGGGTAGCCCAAGAGACCCAGTACTTC
CDR3 protein: CASRVAQETQYF
clone size: -
D gene: -
J gene: TRBJ2-5
V gene: TRBV5-1

CDR3 DNA: TGCAGTGCTATCCGGACAGGATTAGACGGCTACACCTTC
CDR3 protein: CSAIRTGLDGYTF
clone size: -
D gene: TRBD1
J gene: TRBJ1-2
V gene: TRBV20-1

CDR3 DNA: TGCGCCAGCAGCCAAGGACTAGCGGGAGCCAGCTCCTACAATAAGCAGTTCTTC
CDR3 protein: CASSQGLAGASSYNKQFF
clone size: -
D gene: TRBD2
J gene: TRBJ2-1
V gene: TRBV4-3

CDR3 DNA: TGTGCCAGCAGTAGGCTGGGCATTACTATAGGATCCAATGAGCAGTTCTTC
CDR3 protein: CASSRLGITIGSNEQFF
clone size: once
D gene: -
J gene: TRBJ2-1
V gene: TRBV27

CDR3 DNA: TGCAGCGTTGAACGCGGGAAGGCATCCTACAATGAGCAGTACTTC
CDR3 protein: CSVERGKASYNEQYF
clone size: -
D gene: -
J gene: TRBJ2-7
V gene: TRBV29-1

CDR3 DNA: TGTGCCAGCAGCCCTACAGGGGGCAATCAGCCCCAGCATTTT
CDR3 protein: CASSPTGGNQPQHF
clone size: many
D gene: TRBD1
J gene: TRBJ1-5
V gene: TRBV7-9

CDR3 DNA: TGTGCCAGCAGCGCCACGGGACAGGTTAGCTCCTACGAGCAGTACTTC
CDR3 protein: CASSATGQVSSYEQYF
clone size: few
D gene: TRBD1
J gene: TRBJ2-7
V gene: TRBV9

CDR3 DNA: TGTGCCAGCAGTCAAACCGGGACTTTCTACAATGAGCAGTTCTTC
CDR3 protein: CASSQTGTFYNEQFF
clone size: -
D gene: -
J gene: TRBJ2-1
V gene: TRBV2

CDR3 DNA: TGTGCCAGCAGCCCAGGACTAAACAATGAGCAGTTCTTC
CDR3 protein: CASSPGLNNEQFF
clone size: many
D gene: -
J gene: TRBJ2-1
V gene: TRBV7-7

CDR3 DNA: TGCGCCAGCAGCCAAAGCGGGGGAGGAGAGACCCAGTACTTC
CDR3 protein: CASSQSGGGETQYF
clone size: few
D gene: TRBD2
J gene: TRBJ2-5
V gene: TRBV4-3

CDR3 DNA: TGTGCCAGCAGCCAAGGAAGCTCCCTATGGGAGTTCTTC
CDR3 protein: CASSQGSSLWEFF
clone size: -
D gene: -
J gene: TRBJ2-1
V gene: TRBV14

CDR3 DNA: TGTGCCACCAGTACCCTCGTCGGGCACTCCTACGAGCAGTACTTC
CDR3 protein: CATSTLVGHSYEQYF
clone size: -
D gene: -
J gene: TRBJ2-7
V gene: TRBV24-1

CDR3 DNA: TGCAGTGCGACAAAGAGTTCCAGCGGGAGAGGAGAGACCCAGTACTTC
CDR3 protein: CSATKSSSGRGETQYF
clone size: few
D gene: TRBD2
J gene: TRBJ2-5
V gene: TRBV20-1

CDR3 DNA: TGTGCCAGCTCACCAGGAGGGGGAAAAGAGACCCAGTACTTC
CDR3 protein: CASSPGGGKETQYF
clone size: many
D gene: -
J gene: TRBJ2-5
V gene: TRBV18

CDR3 DNA: TGTGCCAGCAGCGCTGACAGGGGGCATCAAAATGAGCAGTACTTC
CDR3 protein: CASSADRGHQNEQYF
clone size: few
D gene: TRBD1
J gene: TRBJ2-5
V gene: TRBV2

CDR3 DNA: TGCAGCGTTCCCAGGACAGTCTTTTTCTATGAGCAGTTCTTC
CDR3 protein: CSVPRTVFFYEQFF
clone size: -
D gene: -
J gene: TRBJ2-1
V gene: TRBV29-1

CDR3 DNA: TGTGCCAGCAGTTCTCTTACAGGGGCCAGCACCTTC
CDR3 protein: CASSSLTGASTF
clone size: many
D gene: TRBD1
J gene: TRBJ1-2
V gene: TRBV6-5

CDR3 DNA: TGTGCCAGCAGCCCCCCGACAGGGCTCTATGGCTACACCTTC
CDR3 protein: CASSPPTGLYGYTF
clone size: -
D gene: TRBD1
J gene: TRBJ1-2
V gene: TRBV28

CDR3 DNA: TGTGCCAGCAGTTCAAGGGGACCGAGCTATGGCTACACCTTC
CDR3 protein: CASSSRGPSYGYTF
clone size: -
D gene: -
J gene: TRBJ1-2
V gene: TRBV27

CDR3 DNA: TGCGCCAACAGCTCGACAGGGGGGTTTGATGAGCAGTTCTTC
CDR3 protein: CANSSTGGFDEQFF
clone size: -
D gene: TRBD1
J gene: TRBJ2-1
V gene: TRBV5-1

CDR3 DNA: TGTGTCTCCGACAGAGACTATGGCTACACCTTC
CDR3 protein: CVSDRDYGYTF
clone size: -
D gene: -
J gene: TRBJ1-2
V gene: TRBV30

CDR3 DNA: TGTGCCTGGACCTCTAGGGGGACGCAGTATTTT
CDR3 protein: CAWTSRGTQYF
clone size: -
D gene: -
J gene: TRBJ2-3
V gene: TRBV30

CDR3 DNA: TGCAGCGTCGCCCGGCGACGGTCGAACACTGAAGCTTTCTTT
CDR3 protein: CSVARRRSNTEAFF
clone size: -
D gene: -
J gene: TRBJ1-1
V gene: TRBV29-1